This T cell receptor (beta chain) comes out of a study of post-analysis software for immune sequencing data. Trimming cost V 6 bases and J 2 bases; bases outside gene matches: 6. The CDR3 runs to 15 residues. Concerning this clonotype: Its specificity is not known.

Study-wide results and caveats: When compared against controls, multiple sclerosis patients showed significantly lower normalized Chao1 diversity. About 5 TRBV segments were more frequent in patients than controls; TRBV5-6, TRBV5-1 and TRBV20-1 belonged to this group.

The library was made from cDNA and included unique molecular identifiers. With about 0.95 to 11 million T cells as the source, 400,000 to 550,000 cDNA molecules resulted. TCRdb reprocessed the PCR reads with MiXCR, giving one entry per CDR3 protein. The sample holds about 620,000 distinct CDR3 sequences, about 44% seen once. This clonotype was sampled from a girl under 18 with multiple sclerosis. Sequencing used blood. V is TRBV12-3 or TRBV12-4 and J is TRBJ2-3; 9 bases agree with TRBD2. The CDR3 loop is CASRPSGVNTDTQYF. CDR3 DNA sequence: TGTGCCAGCAGACCTAGCGGGGTAAACACAGATACGCAGTATTTT.